Below are 28 T cell receptor beta chains sequenced from a single sample in a study of blood T cells in healthy people across ages. For the second PCR, which ran for roughly 7 to 11 cycles, a sample-barcoded 5' primer and a J-beta primer mix were used. In TCRdb, the 5' RACE reads were re-called with MiXCR into one record per CDR3 protein. The sample holds about 1.8 million distinct CDR3 sequences, around half seen once. The sample comprised blood. These receptors were collected from a woman aged 40 to 49 in good health.

This rearrangement joins TRBV6-5 to TRBJ2-1; 7 bases are a match to TRBD1. The V gene end was trimmed by 6 bases and the J gene end by 12 bases; junction bases not matched to a gene: 17. CDR3 size: 15 residues. Germline V gene sequence: CDR1 MNHEY, CDR2 SVGAGI. The CDR3 sequence: CASSKGAPGFRGQFF. The DNA of the CDR3 is TGTGCCAGCAGCAAGGGGGCCCCGGGGTTCCGAGGGCAGTTCTTC.

The chain employs TRBV24-1 and TRBJ2-4; 7 bases agree with TRBD2. The J segment lost 8 bases and the V segment lost 9 bases, leaving 3 bases of the junction unmatched. The germline gives CDR1 KGHDR, CDR2 SFDVKD. The CDR3 totals 11 residues. The CDR3 sequence: CATGEGHIQYF. The DNA of the CDR3 is TGTGCCACCGGGGAGGGTCACATTCAGTACTTC.

The chain joins TRBV6-2 or TRBV6-3 to TRBJ2-1, with TRBD1 matching over 8 bases. CDR1 and CDR2 (germline): MNHEY, SVGEGT. The CDR3 extends over 13 amino acids. With V trimmed by 4 bases and J by 9 bases, 5 bases remained unmatched. The CDR3 bases are TGTGCCAGCAGTTCAGGACAGGGCAGTGAGCAGTTCTTC. Amino acids: CASSSGQGSEQFF.

The rearrangement links TRBV9 to TRBJ2-7, with 9 positions matching TRBD2. Judging by the DNA end, TRBJ2-5 fits better; the J call may be wrong. Per germline, CDR1 SGDLS and CDR2 YYNGEE. CDR3 length: 16 residues. The CDR3 coding sequence is TGTGCCAGCAGCGTAGGTGGGACTAGCTGGGGAGAGACCCAGTACTTC. Amino acid sequence: CASSVGGTSWGETQYF.

CDR3 sequence (DNA): TGTGCCAGCAGCCGGACGGTTAATAATTCACCCCTCCACTTT. It is translated as CASSRTVNNSPLHF. V usage is TRBV5-5 and J usage is TRBJ1-6; D is unclear. The germline V gene encodes CDR1 SGHKS and CDR2 YYEKEE (reference sequence). The CDR3 has 14 amino acids. Trimming took off 4 bases at V and 5 bases at J, with 10 bases between the two ends.

This clonotype has a handful of counts. The chain couples TRBV5-1 to TRBJ2-3; D may be TRBD2 (6 bases). The length of the CDR3 is 14 residues. Germline V gene lookup returns CDR1 SGHRS and CDR2 YFSETQ. The V and J ends lost 1 base and 6 bases respectively, with 12 bases between them. The CDR3 sequence: CASSLTSLPDTQYF. DNA of the CDR3: TGCGCCAGCAGCTTGACTAGCCTCCCGGATACGCAGTATTTT.

Here the CDR3 reads CASSDGGGWSDTQYF. CDR3 nucleotide sequence: TGCGCCAGCAGTGACGGGGGGGGCTGGTCTGATACGCAGTATTTT. V usage is TRBV10-1 and J usage is TRBJ2-3; 8 bases match TRBD2. The V segment lost 3 bases and the J segment 6 bases; nucleotides outside the gene matches: 8. Germline CDR1 reads WNHNN; CDR2 reads SYGVQD (reference sequence). The CDR3 runs to 15 residues.

This chain connects TRBV5-1 to TRBJ2-1; 8 nucleotides match TRBD2. V dropped 4 bases and J dropped 1; count of bases not matched to a gene: 13. This CDR3 region has 18 residues. Germline values: CDR1 SGHRS, CDR2 YFSETQ. The CDR3 DNA sequence: TGCGCCAGCAGCGGGGGACTAGGTGACGGTATTTCCTACAATGAGCAGTTCTTC. It is translated as CASSGGLGDGISYNEQFF.

The V gene is TRBV20-1, the J gene TRBJ2-1; D possibly corresponds to TRBD2 (6 bases). CDR3 size: 12 residues. Germline values: CDR1 DFQATT, CDR2 SNEGSKA (reference sequence). V was shortened by 2 bases and J by 6 bases, with 8 bases between the two germline ends. The DNA of the CDR3 is TGCAGTGCTAGACAGACTAGCAATGAGCAGTTCTTC. Its translation: CSARQTSNEQFF.

The V and J genes are TRBV12-3 or TRBV12-4 and TRBJ2-3; 7 bases fit TRBD1. This CDR3 contains 17 residues. V was pared by 1 base and J by 2 bases, with 9 bases of the junction left unmatched. In nucleotides, the CDR3 is TGTGCCAGCAGTTTAGGGTTTGGCAGGGGGAACACAGATACGCAGTATTTT. This sequence encodes CASSLGFGRGNTDTQYF.

This clonotype was found a few times. The CDR3 DNA sequence: TGTGCCAGCAGTTCGGGGACGGGGGACGATGAGCAGTTCTTC. Its translation is CASSSGTGDDEQFF. The chain joins TRBV2 to TRBJ2-1, with D possibly matching TRBD2 (6 bases). This CDR3 is built from 14 residues. The germline gives CDR1 SNHLY, CDR2 FYNNEI. Trimming removed 5 bases from V and 8 bases from J, with 16 bases in between.

CDR3 in amino acids: CASSPGGAGGGYTF. For the CDR3, the DNA is TGTGCCAGCAGCCCCGGAGGGGCGGGTGGTGGCTACACCTTC. The chain carries TRBV2 and TRBJ1-2; D may be TRBD1 (5 bases). The CDR3 extends over 14 amino acids. V gave up 6 bases and J gave up 7 bases, with 18 bases separating them. The V gene's germline CDR1 is SNHLY and CDR2 FYNNEI.

Comment on this clonotype: This sequence may be a read error, since a much larger clone differs from it by one base. The chain employs TRBV7-3 and TRBJ2-6, with TRBD1 matching 8 bases. The CDR3 extends over 17 amino acids. Germline values: CDR1 SGHTA, CDR2 FQGTGA. The CDR3 DNA follows: TGTGCCAGCAGCTTAACTGGGACAGGCTCTGGGGCCAACGTCCTGATTTTC. This translates into CASSLTGTGSGANVLIF.

This sequence joins TRBV27 and TRBJ2-1; weak D call: TRBD1 (6 bases). V was shortened by 5 bases and J by 5 bases, with 13 bases between the two germline ends. The CDR3 covers 14 residues. Germline values: CDR1 MNHEY, CDR2 SMNVEV (reference sequence). The CDR3 DNA follows: TGTGCCAGCAGTGTTGGGGGCATCAACAATGAGCAGTTCTTC. Translated, it gives CASSVGGINNEQFF.

This clonotype was counted at least ten times. The V call is TRBV9, the J call TRBJ1-1; D gene ambiguous. V was pared by 7 bases and J by 1 base, with 11 bases between. Germline CDR1 reads SGDLS; CDR2 reads YYNGEE. The CDR3 covers 13 residues. CDR3 region: CASGTGPNTEAFF. CDR3 in DNA: TGTGCCAGCGGTACGGGCCCGAACACTGAAGCTTTCTTT.

The table lists this clonotype with a few counts. The chain employs TRBV12-3 or TRBV12-4 and TRBJ2-3; 8 nucleotides agree with TRBD2. Trimming cost V 2 bases and J 2 bases; bases outside gene matches: 3. CDR3 length: 15 residues. CDR3 region: CASSLRGGYTDTQYF. CDR3 bases: TGTGCCAGCAGTTTACGCGGGGGGTACACAGATACGCAGTATTTT.

This chain links TRBV27 with TRBJ1-1, with TRBD1 matching 8 bases. J gave up 4 bases and V 7 bases, and 5 bases lay outside the gene matches. The CDR3 covers 13 residues. The V gene's germline CDR1 is MNHEY and CDR2 SMNVEV (reference sequence). CDR3 amino acids: CASTITGGTEAFF. The CDR3 DNA is TGTGCCAGCACCATAACAGGGGGCACTGAAGCTTTCTTT.

The chain joins TRBV27 to TRBJ2-3; TRBD2 aligns across 7 bases. V was clipped by 7 bases and J by 5 bases; unmatched bases: 6. This CDR3 is 13 amino acids long. Germline CDR1 reads MNHEY; CDR2 reads SMNVEV (reference sequence). The CDR3 is CASTPRGKDTQYF. CDR3 sequence (DNA): TGTGCCAGCACCCCGCGGGGGAAAGATACGCAGTATTTT.

The J gene is TRBJ1-5, the V gene TRBV20-1, with D possibly TRBD1 on 5 matching bases. Germline CDR1 is DFQATT and CDR2 is SNEGSKA (reference sequence). The CDR3 consists of 11 residues. Deletions cut 6 bases from V and 11 bases from J, with 14 bases between. CDR3 nucleotide sequence: TGCAGTGCCCTCAGGGTTCCAACCCAGCATTTT. This codes for CSALRVPTQHF.

The chain combines TRBV6-5 with TRBJ1-1; D gene uncertain. Germline V lookup: CDR1 MNHEY, CDR2 SVGAGI. V was clipped by 6 bases and J by 5 bases, with 13 bases between them. The CDR3 runs to 13 residues. The CDR3 nucleotides are TGTGCCAGCAGCCTACAGCGAGCTACTGAAGCTTTCTTT. Translated, it gives CASSLQRATEAFF.

The J gene is TRBJ1-6, the V gene TRBV24-1; D remains ambiguous. V shed 2 bases and J shed 7 bases, with 8 bases lying between them. This CDR3 has 14 amino acids. CDR1 is KGHDR and CDR2 is SFDVKD in the germline V gene. CDR3 residues: CATSDSDVNSPLHF. The CDR3, as DNA: TGTGCCACCAGTGATTCAGATGTCAATTCACCCCTCCACTTT.

This chain joins TRBV7-8 and TRBJ2-3; possibly TRBD1 for D (5 bases). The germline V gene encodes CDR1 SGHVS and CDR2 FQNEAQ. With 2 bases removed from V and 2 bases from J, the gap between germline ends came to 14 bases. The CDR3 is 16 residues long. CDR3 in DNA: TGTGCCAGCAGCTTACTTACCCAGGGCTTCACAGATACGCAGTATTTT. Protein product: CASSLLTQGFTDTQYF.

This chain joins TRBV5-1 and TRBJ1-1, with a weak D call TRBD1 (5 bases). The germline V gene encodes CDR1 SGHRS and CDR2 YFSETQ. V dropped 3 bases and J dropped 1 base, with 13 bases sitting between them. The CDR3 runs 15 residues. CDR3 amino acids: CASSSAGTTNTEAFF. CDR3 in DNA: TGCGCCAGCAGCTCCGCCGGGACGACGAACACTGAAGCTTTCTTT.

This chain uses TRBV20-1 with TRBJ2-3, with 7 bases that match TRBD1. The length of the CDR3 is 16 residues. Germline V gene lookup returns CDR1 DFQATT and CDR2 SNEGSKA (reference sequence). Germline trimming cut 3 bases from V and 0 bases from J; bases unmatched to any gene: 9. CDR3 sequence (DNA): TGCAGTGCTAGGCCCAACAGGGGCTATAGCACAGATACGCAGTATTTT. This gives the protein CSARPNRGYSTDTQYF.

The chain carries TRBV3-1 and TRBJ1-5; a weak D match, TRBD1 (6 bases). Looked up from germline, CDR1 is LGHDT and CDR2 is YNNKEL (reference sequence). With 1 base removed from V and 7 bases from J, the gap between germline ends came to 17 bases. The CDR3 contains 16 residues. The CDR3 spells CASSQGLGDISQPQHF. CDR3 nucleotides: TGTGCCAGCAGCCAAGGGCTGGGGGACATATCCCAGCCCCAGCATTTT.

The rearrangement joins TRBV27 to TRBJ2-7; D might be TRBD1 (6 bases). Trimming took 2 bases from V and 1 from J, leaving 21 bases between them. Germline CDR1 MNHEY, CDR2 SMNVEV (reference sequence). The CDR3 loop spans 18 amino acids. The CDR3 nucleotides are TGTGCCAGCAGTTTACGTGGGGGTCGAGACAGGTATTCCTACGAGCAGTACTTC. Protein sequence: CASSLRGGRDRYSYEQYF.

The V call is TRBV20-1, the J call TRBJ2-2; D could derive from TRBD1 or TRBD2 (5 bases each). This CDR3 is built from 12 residues. Trimming left V 5 bases short and J 11 bases short, with 15 bases between. Germline CDR1 reads DFQATT; CDR2 reads SNEGSKA (reference sequence). This CDR3 is CSAPPERGELFF. The CDR3, as DNA: TGCAGTGCTCCTCCGGAGAGGGGTGAGCTGTTTTTT.

The chain couples TRBV4-1 to TRBJ1-5; D may be TRBD1 (5 bases). The CDR3 covers 16 residues. Trimming took 4 bases from V and 0 from J, leaving 13 bases between them. In germline, CDR1 is MGHRA, CDR2 YSYEKL. CDR3 residues: CASSPGGIPSNQPQHF. Written as DNA, the CDR3 is TGCGCCAGCAGCCCGGGGGGGATCCCTAGCAATCAGCCCCAGCATTTT.